These 10 T cell receptor beta chains share one sample of origin, sequenced in a study of T cell responses to AZD1222 COVID-19 vaccine. Libraries were prepared by immunoSEQ multiplex PCR; TCRdb keeps only in-frame clonotypes and omits some of them. The profile shows tens of thousands of clones, roughly 75% of them singletons. The sequences come from peripheral blood, collected 28 days after the second dose of the MenACWY control vaccine. All receptors come from an adult who received the MenACWY meningococcal vaccine as a control.

The chain carries TRBV19 and TRBJ1-3; D possibly corresponds to TRBD1 (5 bases). Germline values: CDR1 LNHDA, CDR2 SQIVND (reference sequence). This CDR3 is built from 15 residues. V was pared by 4 bases and J by 0 bases, with 10 bases between. The DNA of the CDR3 is TGTGCCAGTAGTACCGGGACGGTCTCTGGAAACACCATATATTTT. It encodes CASSTGTVSGNTIYF.

This clone showed up just a few times. The genes are TRBV19 and TRBJ1-3; D remains ambiguous. Germline CDR1 is LNHDA and CDR2 is SQIVND (reference sequence). The CDR3 extends over 15 amino acids. The germline V and J ends were trimmed by 3 bases and 1 base, with 10 bases remaining between them. The CDR3 region has the DNA TGTGCCAGTAGTATCGAGGGAGGATCTGGAAACACCATATATTTT. Protein: CASSIEGGSGNTIYF.

The chain uses TRBV15 and TRBJ1-4; TRBD1 aligns across 10 bases. The V gene's germline CDR1 is LNHNV and CDR2 YYDKDF (reference sequence). V lost 3 bases to trimming and J lost 7 bases; unmatched junction nucleotides: 11. The CDR3 length is 17 residues. The CDR3 nucleotides read TGTGCCACCAGCAGGGGGGGATCCGGGACAGGGGCTGAAAAACTGTTTTTT. Residues: CATSRGGSGTGAEKLFF.

The chain has TRBV2 and TRBJ2-3; 14 nucleotides line up with TRBD2. V lost 6 bases to trimming and J lost 6 bases; unmatched junction nucleotides: 8. The CDR3 runs 16 residues. Germline loops: CDR1 SNHLY, CDR2 FYNNEI. This CDR3 is CASRMTSGGAWDTQYF. For the CDR3, the DNA is TGTGCCAGCAGGATGACTAGCGGGGGGGCCTGGGATACGCAGTATTTT.

In this sample, this clone turned up many times. The V gene is TRBV11-2, the J gene TRBJ1-2; TRBD1 aligns across 9 bases. Germline-derived CDR1 and CDR2 are SGHAT and FQNNGV. V gave up 0 bases and J gave up 5 bases; unmatched junction bases: 4. The CDR3 is made up of 15 amino acids. The DNA for the CDR3 is TGTGCCAGCAGCTTAGAAGGGACAGGGTCGTATGGCTACACCTTC. It specifies CASSLEGTGSYGYTF.

This rearrangement joins TRBV5-1 to TRBJ1-1; unclear D gene. Trimming removed 5 bases from V and 11 bases from J, with 16 bases in between. The CDR3 contains 12 residues. Germline V lookup: CDR1 SGHRS, CDR2 YFSETQ. CDR3 amino acids: CASRVPPGMAFF. CDR3 in DNA: TGCGCCAGCAGAGTGCCCCCCGGTATGGCTTTCTTT.

The rearrangement uses TRBV6-6 and TRBJ1-6, with D hard to call. The CDR3 covers 12 residues. V was cut by 2 bases and J by 10 bases, with 6 bases left in between. Germline-derived CDR1 and CDR2 are MNHNY and SVGAGI (reference sequence). The CDR3 coding sequence is TGTGCCAGCAGTTACACTTCATCACCCCTCCACTTT. Translation gives CASSYTSSPLHF.

This rearrangement joins TRBV27 to TRBJ2-1; 11 bases are a match to TRBD2. V shed 0 bases and J 8 bases; nucleotides not matched to a gene: 6. CDR3 length: 16 residues. Germline CDR1 and CDR2: MNHEY and SMNVEV (reference sequence). The CDR3 DNA reads TGTGCCAGCAGTTTATCGATTAGCGGGAGGGGCTATGAGCAGTTCTTC. Protein product: CASSLSISGRGYEQFF.

CDR3 protein: CASNRLQTVNTEAFF. The CDR3 bases are TGCGCCAGCAACCGACTTCAGACAGTGAACACTGAAGCTTTCTTT. The chain recombines TRBV4-1 with TRBJ1-1; possibly TRBD1 for D (5 bases). Trimming stripped 7 bases from V and 0 bases from J, with 15 bases between. CDR3 size: 15 residues. Germline lookup yields CDR1 MGHRA and CDR2 YSYEKL.

This clone was picked up a small number of times. The V gene is TRBV6-4, the J gene TRBJ2-3; 8 bases fit TRBD2. This CDR3 region has 13 residues. Germline V gene lookup returns CDR1 MRHNA and CDR2 SNTAGT. J lost 6 bases, V lost 8 bases, and 7 bases had no gene match. CDR3 sequence reads: CASSQERGDTQYF. The DNA of the CDR3 is TGTGCCAGCTCCCAGGAGCGGGGGGATACGCAGTATTTT.